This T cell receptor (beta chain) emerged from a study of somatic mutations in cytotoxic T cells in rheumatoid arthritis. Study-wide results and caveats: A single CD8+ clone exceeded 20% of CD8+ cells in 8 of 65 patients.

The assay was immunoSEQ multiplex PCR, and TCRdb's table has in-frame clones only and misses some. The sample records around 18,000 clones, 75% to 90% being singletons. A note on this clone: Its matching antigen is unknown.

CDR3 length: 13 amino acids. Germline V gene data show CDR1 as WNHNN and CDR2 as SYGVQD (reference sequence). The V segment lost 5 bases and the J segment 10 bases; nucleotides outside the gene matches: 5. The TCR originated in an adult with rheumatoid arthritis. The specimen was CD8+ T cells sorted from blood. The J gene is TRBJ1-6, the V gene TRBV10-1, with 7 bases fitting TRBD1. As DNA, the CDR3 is TGCGCCAGCAGTCTGACAGGGAAATCACCCCTCCACTTT. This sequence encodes CASSLTGKSPLHF.